This T cell receptor beta chain appears in the sequencing data of a study of PD-L1 blockade in urothelial cancer. Study overall: In the patient group, most of the roughly 30 were males with bladder-origin urothelial cancer. General study findings and limits: Durable-benefit patients expanded tumor-associated blood clones more at 3 weeks.

CDR3 length: 15 amino acids. The number of samples from each patient was between 1 and 8, taken pretreatment and on-treatment. In the case of this clone: What it recognizes is unknown.

TCR analog templates of synthetic origin were spiked into each PCR. TCRdb's table, derived via immunoSEQ multiplex PCR, lists solely in-frame clones and lacks some. The data show about 32,000 clones, 85% to 90% seen once. The genes are TRBV12-2 and TRBJ2-7; the D call TRBD2 from the table was never checked on the DNA. TRBV12-2 is a documented pseudogene. Here the sequenced sample was PBMCs, taken around atezolizumab (anti-PD-L1) treatment. This sequence originates from a man aged 50 or older with urothelial cancer. The CDR3 nucleotides are TGTGCAAGTCGCTCCAAAGCGGGGCGATCCTACGAGCAGTACTTC. This translates into CASRSKAGRSYEQYF.